Presented here are 10 T cell receptor beta chains from one specimen sequenced in a study of shared T cell receptors in the human thymus. TCRdb keeps only in-frame clones here, not all; method: immunoSEQ multiplex PCR. The table records 640,000 or so clones, over 75% of them present only once. These same data were also listed under a study on human thymus T cells.

The sample comprised thymocytes. The receptors derive from a boy younger than two with a congenital heart defect.

The V call is TRBV7-3, the J call TRBJ2-7; possibly TRBD1 for D (6 bases). The germline V gene has CDR1 SGHTA and CDR2 FQGTGA. The CDR3 has 14 amino acids. The V gene lost 6 bases and the J gene lost 0 bases, with 12 bases spanning the gap. In DNA, the CDR3 is TGTGCCAGCAGGTTCCGGGACATCTCCTACGAGCAGTACTTC. This gives the protein CASRFRDISYEQYF.

This rearrangement joins TRBV5-6 to TRBJ2-7; 7 nucleotides agree with TRBD2. The length of the CDR3 is 15 residues. From germline, CDR1 is SGHDT and CDR2 YYEEEE. V was clipped by 3 bases and J by 0 bases; unmatched bases: 6. The CDR3 reads CASSCEAGPSYEQYF. The CDR3 DNA reads TGTGCCAGCAGCTGTGAAGCGGGACCCTCCTACGAGCAGTACTTC.

The genes are TRBV27 and TRBJ1-5; D might be TRBD1 (5 bases). Trimming took 6 bases from V and 1 from J, leaving 10 bases between them. The CDR3 runs to 14 residues. CDR1 and CDR2 from the germline V gene are MNHEY and SMNVEV (reference sequence). DNA for the CDR3: TGTGCCAGCAGCGACAGTGGAAGCAATCAGCCCCAGCATTTT. It encodes CASSDSGSNQPQHF.

The chain couples TRBV5-6 to TRBJ2-7; 12 positions agree with TRBD1. With V trimmed by 5 bases and J by 4 bases, 10 bases remained unmatched. The CDR3 is made up of 16 amino acids. The germline V gene has CDR1 SGHDT and CDR2 YYEEEE. CDR3 nucleotide sequence: TGTGCCAGCAGACCGTTCCGGGACAGGGGGCCTTACGAGCAGTACTTC. Amino acid sequence: CASRPFRDRGPYEQYF.

The chain uses TRBV15 and TRBJ1-2; D is unresolved. The germline gives CDR1 LNHNV, CDR2 YYDKDF (reference sequence). The V gene lost 3 bases and the J gene lost 3 bases, with 11 bases spanning the gap. The CDR3 is 14 residues long. For the CDR3, the DNA is TGTGCCACCAGCAGCTTACTGCTCGACTATGGCTACACCTTC. This codes for CATSSLLLDYGYTF.

The chain carries TRBV7-9 and TRBJ2-3; D gene ambiguous. The CDR3 is 12 residues long. Germline V gene sequence: CDR1 SEHNR, CDR2 FQNEAQ (reference sequence). V lost 1 base and J 6 bases, leaving 5 bases between the germline ends. In DNA form, the CDR3 reads TGTGCCAGCAGCTTAGGTCCGGATACGCAGTATTTT. It specifies CASSLGPDTQYF.

The chain is built from TRBV5-1 and TRBJ1-3; possible D gene TRBD1, 6 bases. The germline V gene has CDR1 SGHRS and CDR2 YFSETQ. The V end was cut by 5 bases, the J end by 0 bases, with 18 bases between. CDR3 size: 17 residues. The CDR3 here is CASSNRTKGDSGNTIYF. The CDR3 nucleotides are TGCGCCAGCAGTAACAGGACAAAGGGGGACTCTGGAAACACCATATATTTT.

The chain links TRBV14 to TRBJ1-3; no clear D gene. Trimming took off 4 bases at V and 8 bases at J, with 12 bases between the two ends. The CDR3 covers 13 residues. Germline V CDR1 and CDR2: SGHDN, FVKESK. The CDR3 region has the DNA TGTGCCAGCAGCCCCCCAGGCGCACACACCATATATTTT. Translation gives CASSPPGAHTIYF.

This clone has only one observation. J is TRBJ1-2 and V is TRBV4-1; D uncertain. The CDR3 runs to 15 residues. Germline V gene lookup returns CDR1 MGHRA and CDR2 YSYEKL. The V and J ends lost 0 bases and 4 bases respectively, with 12 bases between them. This chain's CDR3 is CASSQDFQSRYGYTF. The CDR3 nucleotides read TGCGCCAGCAGCCAAGATTTCCAGTCCCGCTATGGCTACACCTTC.

The V gene is TRBV7-8, the J gene TRBJ2-3; D gene unclear. Germline CDR1 reads SGHVS; CDR2 reads FQNEAQ. This CDR3 contains 17 residues. V shed 1 base and J shed 0 bases, with 14 bases lying between them. Here the CDR3 DNA reads TGTGCCAGCAGCTTAGTTGTGGCAGATCCTAGCACAGATACGCAGTATTTT. This encodes CASSLVVADPSTDTQYF.